Listed below are T cell receptor beta chains from one sample, sequenced in a study of blood T cell repertoires in COVID-19. Assay used: immunoSEQ multiplex PCR; TCRdb lists only in-frame clones, some missing. The data show fewer than 25,000 clones, roughly 87% seen once. Sequencing used peripheral blood. The receptors originated from a human donor in a cohort sampled during active COVID-19. The donor label of this sample is uncertain. The CDR3 runs from the conserved cysteine through the conserved F or W. A D gene is named only where the DNA matches it firmly. Clone size is stated in some rows and not others, as once, few, many or a class when expanded.

V	J	D	size	CDR3	DNA
TRBV18	TRBJ1-1	NA	NA	CASSSTGNTEAFF	TGTGCCAGCTCATCGACGGGGAACACTGAAGCTTTCTTT
TRBV30	TRBJ2-5	TRBD2	NA	CAWGRERETQYF	TGTGCCTGGGGGAGGGAGCGGGAGACCCAGTACTTC
TRBV27	TRBJ2-1	NA	NA	CASSRGGEQFF	TGTGCCAGCAGTCGCGGAGGGGAGCAGTTCTTC
TRBV24-1	TRBJ2-3	NA	NA	CATGTSTDTQYF	TGTGCCACCGGGACTAGCACAGATACGCAGTATTTT
TRBV15	TRBJ2-1	NA	NA	CATSRGRVSYNEQFF	TGTGCCACCAGCAGAGGACGGGTGTCCTACAATGAGCAGTTCTTC
TRBV6-6	TRBJ2-2	TRBD2	NA	CASSLELAGGPRTGELFF	TGTGCCAGCAGTCTCGAATTAGCGGGAGGGCCCCGCACCGGGGAGCTGTTTTTT
TRBV5-5	TRBJ2-3	NA	NA	CASSLVRRGSTDTQYF	TGTGCCAGCAGCTTGGTCCGGAGGGGCAGCACAGATACGCAGTATTTT
TRBV28	TRBJ1-1	NA	NA	CASSPSGIMNTEAFF	TGTGCCAGCAGCCCTTCGGGGATCATGAACACTGAAGCTTTCTTT
TRBV6-5	TRBJ1-4	TRBD1	NA	CASSRPDRAKLFF	TGTGCCAGCAGCCGACCGGACAGGGCAAAACTGTTTTTT
TRBV11-2	TRBJ1-1	NA	NA	CASSLGRTANMNTEAFF	TGTGCCAGCAGCTTAGGGCGGACAGCCAATATGAACACTGAAGCTTTCTTT
TRBV12-5	TRBJ2-5	TRBD1	NA	CASGGDRAETQYF	TGTGCTAGTGGGGGGGACAGGGCAGAGACCCAGTACTTC
TRBV2	TRBJ1-3	TRBD1	NA	CASGETGGLGNTIYF	TGTGCCAGCGGGGAGACAGGGGGATTAGGAAACACCATATATTTT
TRBV11-2	TRBJ2-1	NA	NA	CASSLVRGSYNEQFF	TGTGCCAGCAGCTTAGTTCGCGGTTCCTACAATGAGCAGTTCTTC
TRBV6-5	TRBJ2-7	NA	once	CASSWDRDNLFYEQYF	TGTGCCAGCAGTTGGGACCGGGACAACCTATTCTACGAGCAGTACTTC
TRBV10-3	TRBJ2-5	NA	NA	CAIGQTETQYF	TGTGCCATTGGACAGACAGAGACCCAGTACTTC
TRBV6-5	TRBJ1-2	NA	NA	CASGFGGGYGYTF	TGTGCCAGTGGGTTCGGGGGAGGCTATGGCTACACCTTC
TRBV4-2	TRBJ2-5	TRBD2	NA	CASSQELAGGPSQETQYF	TGTGCCAGCAGCCAAGAACTAGCGGGAGGACCCTCCCAAGAGACCCAGTACTTC
TRBV7-3	TRBJ2-2	NA	NA	CASSPANTGELFF	TGTGCCAGCAGCCCAGCGAACACCGGGGAGCTGTTTTTT
TRBV6-5	TRBJ1-1	TRBD1	NA	CASSRDRVEAFF	TGTGCCAGCTCCCGGGACAGGGTCGAAGCTTTCTTT
TRBV6-6	TRBJ1-2	TRBD1	NA	CASSSGTGSSLGYTF	TGTGCCAGCAGTTCCGGGACAGGCTCTTCGCTTGGCTACACCTTC
TRBV11-2	TRBJ2-2	NA	NA	CASSLSGSFTGELFF	TGTGCCAGCAGCTTATCTGGGAGTTTCACCGGGGAGCTGTTTTTT
TRBV10-3	TRBJ2-5	TRBD2	NA	CAISESTRGRKMETQYF	TGTGCCATCAGTGAGTCGACTCGCGGGAGGAAAATGGAGACCCAGTACTTC
TRBV5-1	TRBJ2-5	TRBD2	NA	CASSSILAGEETQYF	TGCGCCAGCAGCTCCATCCTAGCGGGAGAGGAGACCCAGTACTTC